These 22 T cell receptor beta chains came from one sample sequenced in a study of blood T cells in healthy people across ages (dated by TCRdb to between 2014 and 2017). Library preparation was by 5' RACE. The listed sequencing device is Illumina HiSeq 2500. A second PCR of roughly 6 to 11 cycles was run with a J-beta primer mix and a sample-barcoded 5' primer. The public reads were run again by TCRdb, first through fastp at Q25 and then through MiXCR, and only productive beta chains were kept. One record per CDR3 amino acid sequence lists the most common genes and DNA. The sample contains almost 550,000 distinct CDR3 sequences, 20% to 30% of them found a single time. The top ten clones comprise around 10% of the sample. This sample also belongs to another study, concerning T cells of mothers and their children.

Sequenced: blood. The origin of the receptors is a boy aged 10-17 years in good health.

This clonotype was counted only a few times. This rearrangement joins TRBV5-1 to TRBJ1-2; TRBD1 matches 8 bases. The length of the CDR3 is 15 residues. Germline values: CDR1 SGHRS, CDR2 YFSETQ. Germline trimming cut 4 bases from V and 8 bases from J; bases unmatched to any gene: 13. In DNA, the CDR3 is TGCGCCAGCAGCGAAAACCGACAGGGGCGTGACGGCTACACCTTC. Encoded protein: CASSENRQGRDGYTF. Together with reference TRBV5-1 and TRBJ1-2, the CDR3 gives the full variable domain: KAGVTQTPRYLIKTRGQQVTLSCSPISGHRSVSWYQQTPGQGLQFLFEYFSETQRNKGNFPGRFSGRQFSNSRSEMNVSTLELGDSALYLCASSENRQGRDGYTFGSGTRLTVV.

The chain uses TRBV7-8 and TRBJ1-3; no definite D call. This CDR3 is 16 amino acids long. The germline V gene has CDR1 SGHVS and CDR2 FQNEAQ. V gave up 5 bases and J gave up 0 bases, with 14 bases separating them. CDR3 in DNA: TGTGCCAGCAGCCAGACCCGGACCGGCTCTGGAAACACCATATATTTT. This encodes CASSQTRTGSGNTIYF.

The chain links TRBV12-3 or TRBV12-4 to TRBJ2-4; no clear D gene. This CDR3 spans 12 amino acids. With 10 bases removed from V and 8 bases from J, the gap between germline ends came to 15 bases. The CDR3, as DNA: TGTGCCACCGGACCGCGGATACACATTCAGTACTTC. This encodes CATGPRIHIQYF.

Note on this clonotype: An end of the junction differs from the germline gene, which may be a read error. The chain couples TRBV2 to TRBJ2-4; 7 nucleotides line up with TRBD1. Germline V gene data show CDR1 as SNHLY and CDR2 as FYNNEI. The CDR3 contains 12 residues. The CDR3: CASSDRRDRGHF. In DNA form, the CDR3 reads TGTGCCAGCAGTGATCGTCGGGACAGAGGGCACTTC.

The chain carries TRBV12-3 or TRBV12-4 and TRBJ2-7; D gene unclear. V lost 7 bases, J lost 3 bases, and 10 bases lay in between. The CDR3 is 12 residues long. The CDR3 reads CASKGLGYEQYF. CDR3 sequence (DNA): TGTGCCAGCAAAGGGCTCGGCTACGAGCAGTACTTC.

This clonotype was detected only a few times. This chain uses TRBV20-1 with TRBJ1-6; possibly TRBD1 for D (5 bases). The V and J ends lost 1 base and 1 base respectively, with 11 bases between them. CDR1 is DFQATT and CDR2 is SNEGSKA in the germline V gene (reference sequence). The CDR3 spans 16 residues. The CDR3: CSARGQTVSYNSPLHF. Here the CDR3 DNA reads TGCAGTGCTAGAGGACAGACGGTGTCCTATAATTCACCCCTCCACTTT.

This clonotype has a handful of counts. V and J are TRBV28 and TRBJ1-3; no clear D gene. The ends were cut back, 2 bases at V and 1 base at J, with 12 bases in the middle. Germline V gene data show CDR1 as MDHEN and CDR2 as SYDVKM. This CDR3 is built from 16 residues. The CDR3 DNA reads as TGTGCCAGCAGTTTAACGGGGATGTGGTCTGGAAACACCATATATTTT. Amino acid sequence: CASSLTGMWSGNTIYF.

The chain employs TRBV7-9 and TRBJ1-1; no firm D call. Germline V gives CDR1 SEHNR, CDR2 FQNEAQ (reference sequence). Trimming took off 5 bases at V and 0 bases at J, with 13 bases between the two ends. CDR3 length equals 15 residues. The CDR3 is CASSPTAGMNTEAFF. The CDR3 DNA is TGTGCCAGCAGCCCTACGGCAGGTATGAACACTGAAGCTTTCTTT. The full variable domain, completed using reference TRBV7-9 and TRBJ1-1, is DTGVSQNPRHKITKRGQNVTFRCDPISEHNRLYWYRQTLGQGPEFLTYFQNEAQLEKSRLLSDRFSAERPKGSFSTLEIQRTEQGDSAMYLCASSPTAGMNTEAFFGQGTRLTVV.

The rearrangement links TRBV7-2 to TRBJ2-5; 7 bases match TRBD2. The J call may be faulty, since TRBJ2-7 better matches the DNA end. Per the germline V gene, CDR1 is SGHTA and CDR2 is FQGNSA. The CDR3 consists of 15 residues. Written as DNA, the CDR3 is TGTGCCAGCAGCTTAGGGGATAGCGGGCGCTACGAGCAGTACTTC. As protein: CASSLGDSGRYEQYF.

The chain carries TRBV29-1 and TRBJ1-2; D call uncertain. Germline lookup yields CDR1 SQVTM and CDR2 ANQGSEA. The V end lost 0 bases, the J end lost 6 bases, and 11 bases lay between the germline ends. This CDR3 contains 13 residues. As DNA, the CDR3 is TGCAGCGTTGAAGATCTACCGGGGAATGGCTACACCTTC. It translates to CSVEDLPGNGYTF.

This chain links TRBV7-9 with TRBJ2-5; 14 positions match TRBD2. V gave up 5 bases and J gave up 5 bases; unmatched junction bases: 7. This CDR3 spans 16 amino acids. Germline-derived CDR1 and CDR2 are SEHNR and FQNEAQ (reference sequence). In nucleotides, the CDR3 is TGTGCCAGCAGCCCGCGGACTAGCGGGGGGAAGGAGACCCAGTACTTC. This encodes CASSPRTSGGKETQYF.

This clonotype was seen more than once but under ten times. No conserved phenylalanine or tryptophan ends this CDR3, so it is likely a read error. The chain recombines TRBV15 with TRBJ1-2, with no clear D. CDR3 length: 14 residues. Germline V gene lookup returns CDR1 LNHNV and CDR2 YYDKDF (reference sequence). V was trimmed by 1 base and J by 5 bases, leaving 11 bases between them. The CDR3 sequence is CATSRVVEAYGYTL. For the CDR3, the DNA is TGTGCCACCAGCAGAGTAGTCGAGGCGTATGGCTACACCCTC.

This chain links TRBV28 with TRBJ2-1; D might be TRBD1 (6 bases). CDR1 MDHEN and CDR2 SYDVKM come from the germline V gene. Trimming cost V 7 bases and J 2 bases, with 12 bases left between them. The CDR3 has 14 residues. The CDR3 region is CASNLQGPYNEQFF. In DNA form, the CDR3 reads TGTGCCAGCAACCTACAGGGCCCCTACAATGAGCAGTTCTTC.

In its sample, this clonotype was seen a few times. The chain joins TRBV7-9 to TRBJ2-1; maybe TRBD1 (6 bases). Germline V lookup: CDR1 SEHNR, CDR2 FQNEAQ (reference sequence). Trimming left V 1 base short and J 6 bases short, with 10 bases between. The length of the CDR3 is 14 residues. In DNA form, the CDR3 reads TGTGCCAGCAGCTTAGGGGGGACACCCAATGAGCAGTTCTTC. Translating gives CASSLGGTPNEQFF. Filled out from reference TRBV7-9 and TRBJ2-1, the complete variable domain reads DTGVSQNPRHKITKRGQNVTFRCDPISEHNRLYWYRQTLGQGPEFLTYFQNEAQLEKSRLLSDRFSAERPKGSFSTLEIQRTEQGDSAMYLCASSLGGTPNEQFFGPGTRLTVL.

The chain carries TRBV7-9 and TRBJ1-6; tentatively, D is TRBD1 (5 bases). The germline V gene encodes CDR1 SEHNR and CDR2 FQNEAQ (reference sequence). V shed 2 bases and J shed 7 bases, with 12 bases lying between them. This CDR3 has 15 residues. CDR3 in amino acids: CASSLRPGLNSPLHF. CDR3 nucleotide sequence: TGTGCCAGCAGCTTACGCCCGGGACTCAATTCACCCCTCCACTTT.

CDR3 region: CASSEMFSNRDIQYF. The CDR3 DNA reads TGTGCCAGCAGTGAAATGTTTAGCAATAGGGACATTCAGTACTTC. V usage is TRBV2 and J usage is TRBJ2-4, with unresolved D. CDR1 is SNHLY, CDR2 FYNNEI, per germline. This CDR3 contains 15 residues. V was pared by 2 bases and J by 8 bases, with 16 bases between.

The rearrangement joins TRBV15 to TRBJ2-2; a weak D match, TRBD2 (6 bases). The V end was cut by 1 base, the J end by 5 bases, with 17 bases between. The CDR3 is made up of 17 amino acids. Per the germline V gene, CDR1 is LNHNV and CDR2 is YYDKDF (reference sequence). Written as DNA, the CDR3 is TGTGCCACCAGCAGAGGTCATTGGAGGGTATCGACCGGGGAGCTGTTTTTT. Its protein product is CATSRGHWRVSTGELFF.

Note on this clonotype: One junction end disagrees with the germline gene, perhaps due to a read error. V is TRBV7-9 and J is TRBJ1-3, with TRBD1 matching 10 bases. CDR1 and CDR2 from the germline V gene are SEHNR and FQNEAQ (reference sequence). This CDR3 is built from 17 residues. The CDR3 protein is CASSGGQGLRSGSTIYF. The CDR3 DNA follows: TGTGCCAGCAGCGGGGGACAGGGGCTTCGCTCTGGAAGCACCATATATTTT.

V usage is TRBV20-1 and J usage is TRBJ2-2; 14 positions agree with TRBD2. From germline, CDR1 is DFQATT and CDR2 SNEGSKA (reference sequence). J lost 4 bases, V lost 6 bases, and 4 bases had no gene match. The CDR3 contains 15 residues. CDR3 DNA: TGCAGTGCGCGGACTAGCGGGAGGCCCACCGGGGAGCTGTTTTTT. Translating it yields CSARTSGRPTGELFF.

This clonotype was observed a few times. The chain joins TRBV27 to TRBJ2-7; 10 bases are a match to TRBD1. V dropped 7 bases and J dropped 5; count of bases not matched to a gene: 2. The CDR3 contains 12 residues. Germline CDR1 MNHEY, CDR2 SMNVEV (reference sequence). CDR3 nucleotides: TGTGCCAGCACGACAGGGGGCAACGAGCAGTACTTC. It translates to CASTTGGNEQYF.

This chain links TRBV7-2 with TRBJ2-1, with TRBD1 identical over 9 bases. The CDR3 spans 17 residues. V shed 4 bases, J shed 4 bases, and the junction held 11 bases outside the gene matches. CDR1 and CDR2 from the germline V gene are SGHTA and FQGNSA. The chain's CDR3 is CASSSGFLGQGYNEQFF. Written as DNA, the CDR3 is TGTGCCAGCAGCTCCGGATTTTTAGGACAGGGGTACAATGAGCAGTTCTTC.

This chain uses TRBV29-1 with TRBJ2-1; D not resolved. The V and J ends lost 3 bases and 5 bases respectively, with 14 bases between them. CDR1 is SQVTM and CDR2 is ANQGSEA in the germline V gene. The CDR3 is 14 residues long. The CDR3 is CSVDLLVRDNEQFF. CDR3 sequence (DNA): TGCAGCGTTGACCTGCTAGTTCGCGACAATGAGCAGTTCTTC.